The 14 T cell receptor beta chains given below trace back to one sample, sequenced in a study of blood T cell repertoires in COVID-19. Profiled with immunoSEQ multiplex PCR; TCRdb holds only in-frame clones, not every one. The sample gives 95,000 to 150,000 clones, 85% to 90% of which show up once; 6.5% to 9% is in the top ten. The specimen was peripheral blood. The receptor set was obtained from a man aged 50-59 years with acute or convalescent COVID-19.

This clone was detected a few times. In DNA, the CDR3 is TGTGCCAGCAGTTTCATACTAGCGGGTGGCACCGGGGAGCTGTTTTTT. Protein sequence: CASSFILAGGTGELFF. This rearrangement joins TRBV6-2 or TRBV6-3 to TRBJ2-2; 9 bases match TRBD2. CDR3 length: 16 residues. Germline V gene sequence: CDR1 MNHEY, CDR2 SVGEGT. Germline trimming cut 4 bases from V and 4 bases from J; bases unmatched to any gene: 7.

This clone was seen more than once but under ten times. This sequence joins TRBV9 and TRBJ1-4; 8 bases fit TRBD1. The CDR3 contains 14 residues. Germline CDR1 is SGDLS and CDR2 is YYNGEE. V lost 3 bases to trimming and J lost 7 bases; unmatched junction nucleotides: 5. The CDR3 DNA follows: TGTGCCAGCAGCGAAGGACAGGGCGGTGAAAAACTGTTTTTT. As protein: CASSEGQGGEKLFF.

The gene calls are TRBV7-9 and TRBJ2-7, with D perhaps TRBD2 (5 bases). V dropped 5 bases and J dropped 2 bases, with 10 bases sitting between them. CDR1 and CDR2 from the germline V gene are SEHNR and FQNEAQ (reference sequence). The CDR3 covers 13 residues. The CDR3 sequence is CASSPTGTYEQYF. In DNA form, the CDR3 reads TGTGCCAGCAGCCCGACCGGGACCTACGAGCAGTACTTC.

This chain connects TRBV6-6 to TRBJ1-1; D not resolved. V lost 4 bases to trimming and J lost 2 bases, with 11 bases between them. The CDR3 is made up of 14 amino acids. Germline V gene lookup returns CDR1 MNHNY and CDR2 SVGAGI (reference sequence). The CDR3 sequence is CASSSARLNTEAFF. The CDR3 DNA reads TGTGCCAGCAGTTCAGCCAGGCTAAACACTGAAGCTTTCTTT.

The V call is TRBV5-6, the J call TRBJ1-2, with a tentative D call TRBD1 (5 bases). Germline values: CDR1 SGHDT, CDR2 YYEEEE. V dropped 7 bases and J dropped 7 bases, with 11 bases sitting between them. The CDR3 extends over 11 amino acids. CDR3 sequence: CASRRGGGYTF. The CDR3 nucleotides are TGTGCCAGCCGCCGGGGGGGTGGCTACACCTTC. The variable domain in full, completed from reference TRBV5-6 and TRBJ1-2, reads DAGVTQSPTHLIKTRGQQVTLRCSPKSGHDTVSWYQQALGQGPQFIFQYYEEEERQRGNFPDRFSGHQFPNYSSELNVNALLLGDSALYLCASRRGGGYTFGSGTRLTVV.

The chain employs TRBV29-1 and TRBJ2-5; 10 nucleotides match TRBD2. The CDR3 runs 16 residues. V shed 0 bases and J 5 bases; nucleotides not matched to a gene: 9. Germline values: CDR1 SQVTM, CDR2 ANQGSEA. The CDR3: CSVEDSWTSGGETQYF. The CDR3 DNA reads as TGCAGCGTTGAAGACTCTTGGACTAGCGGTGGGGAGACCCAGTACTTC.

This clone came up once. The gene calls are TRBV19 and TRBJ1-3; D ambiguous. The V end lost 4 bases, the J end lost 0 bases, and 7 bases lay between the germline ends. The length of the CDR3 is 14 residues. The germline V gene has CDR1 LNHDA and CDR2 SQIVND (reference sequence). CDR3 sequence: CASSREYSGNTIYF. CDR3 nucleotides: TGTGCCAGTAGTAGGGAGTACTCTGGAAACACCATATATTTT. The full variable domain, completed using reference TRBV19 and TRBJ1-3, is DGGITQSPKYLFRKEGQNVTLSCEQNLNHDAMYWYRQDPGQGLRLIYYSQIVNDFQKGDIAEGYSVSREKKESFPLTVTSAQKNPTAFYLCASSREYSGNTIYFGEGSWLTVV.

This rearrangement joins TRBV11-3 to TRBJ2-3; 11 bases align to TRBD2. The CDR3 is made up of 17 amino acids. Trimming cost V 5 bases and J 3 bases; bases outside gene matches: 10. From germline, CDR1 is SGHNT and CDR2 YENEEA. CDR3 DNA sequence: TGTGCCAGCAGCCCTGGACTAGCGGGTATGCGGACAGATACGCAGTATTTT. Its protein product is CASSPGLAGMRTDTQYF.

V and J are TRBV24-1 and TRBJ2-3; 9 bases fit TRBD1. V shed 5 bases, J shed 5 bases, and the junction held 4 bases outside the gene matches. The germline V gene encodes CDR1 KGHDR and CDR2 SFDVKD. This CDR3 has 14 residues. The CDR3 DNA sequence: TGTGCCACCAGTGTGGGGGGACAGGGAGATACGCAGTATTTT. Translated: CATSVGGQGDTQYF.

This sequence joins TRBV19 and TRBJ2-7; TRBD1 matches 10 bases. V shed 5 bases and J 7 bases; nucleotides not matched to a gene: 11. Germline lookup yields CDR1 LNHDA and CDR2 SQIVND (reference sequence). The length of the CDR3 is 15 residues. The DNA of the CDR3 is TGTGCCAGTAGTCCCCGACCCCGGGACAGGGGAGAGCAGTACTTC. It translates to CASSPRPRDRGEQYF.

This clone appeared a single time. The rearrangement uses TRBV30 and TRBJ1-1; D gene unclear. Between the trimmed V and J ends, which lost 2 bases and 1 base, there was a span of 8 bases. CDR1 is GTSNPN and CDR2 is SVGIG in the germline V gene (reference sequence). The CDR3 length is 13 residues. CDR3 coding DNA: TGTGCCTGGAGTTTACAGCCGAACACTGAAGCTTTCTTT. Translation: CAWSLQPNTEAFF.

The CDR3: CASSLWTGLYEQYF. CDR3 in DNA: TGTGCCAGCAGCCTCTGGACAGGCCTCTACGAGCAGTACTTC. The chain combines TRBV7-2 with TRBJ2-7, with TRBD1 matching over 7 bases. Per the germline V gene, CDR1 is SGHTA and CDR2 is FQGNSA. CDR3 length: 14 amino acids. The junction had 7 bases not matched to a gene; V was cut back by 5 bases and J by 3 bases.

The rearrangement uses TRBV5-1 and TRBJ1-1; unclear D gene. This CDR3 spans 15 amino acids. V was shortened by 4 bases and J by 5 bases, with 18 bases between the two germline ends. Germline assignment: CDR1 SGHRS and CDR2 YFSETQ. In nucleotides, the CDR3 is TGCGCCAGCAGCATTGCGGAGGGCGGTAGGACTGAAGCTTTCTTT. Protein sequence: CASSIAEGGRTEAFF.

The V and J genes are TRBV5-1 and TRBJ2-2, with a tentative D call TRBD2 (5 bases). Germline V gene data show CDR1 as SGHRS and CDR2 as YFSETQ. CDR3 length: 13 amino acids. Trimming cost V 2 bases and J 4 bases, with 6 bases left between them. The CDR3 region is CASSFSATGELFF. DNA of the CDR3: TGCGCCAGCAGCTTTAGCGCCACCGGGGAGCTGTTTTTT. The variable domain in full, completed from reference TRBV5-1 and TRBJ2-2, reads KAGVTQTPRYLIKTRGQQVTLSCSPISGHRSVSWYQQTPGQGLQFLFEYFSETQRNKGNFPGRFSGRQFSNSRSEMNVSTLELGDSALYLCASSFSATGELFFGEGSRLTVL.